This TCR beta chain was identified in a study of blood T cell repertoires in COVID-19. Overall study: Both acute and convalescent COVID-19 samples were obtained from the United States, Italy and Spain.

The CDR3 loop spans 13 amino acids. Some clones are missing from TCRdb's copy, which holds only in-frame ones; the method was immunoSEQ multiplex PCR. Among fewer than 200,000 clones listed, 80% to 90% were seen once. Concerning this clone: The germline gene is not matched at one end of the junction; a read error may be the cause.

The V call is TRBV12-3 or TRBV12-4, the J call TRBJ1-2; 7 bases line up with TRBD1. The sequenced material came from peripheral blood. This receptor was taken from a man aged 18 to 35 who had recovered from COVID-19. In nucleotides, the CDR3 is TGTGCCAGCAGCTTAGACAGGGTCTATGGCTACACCTTC. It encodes CASSLDRVYGYTF.